This TCR beta chain was recorded in a study of CD8 T cells in Susac syndrome (dated by TCRdb to about 2019). Study-wide context: Repertoire sequencing was used to test whether CD8+ T cell activation and differentiation in Susac syndrome was antigen driven. CD8+ T cell repertoire clonality was compared between around eleven healthy donors, approximately 14 Susac syndrome patients and approximately 15 multiple sclerosis patients.

Via the germline V gene, CDR1 is MNHNS and CDR2 SASEGT. The CDR3, cysteine through phenylalanine, is 14 amino acids long. Only CDR3 DNA remains: 42 bases, in frame from the first base. Trimming takes 4 bases from V and 2 bases from J, and the germline ends sit 12 bases apart. Summary of the overall study and its limitations: The number of individuals in the TCR sequencing and HLA analysis was recognized as being relatively small.

Peripheral blood CD8+ and CD4+ T cells from healthy donors, Susac syndrome patients and multiple sclerosis patients were profiled using high-throughput TCR beta sequencing. Multiple sclerosis controls were treatment-naive patients with stable or active relapsing-remitting disease fulfilling revised McDonald criteria. Bulk CD8+ and CD4+ T cells were purified by magnetic negative isolation, whereas CD8+ TEMRA cells were enriched by FACS. Blood was collected in EDTA tubes and processed within 24 hours, with PBMCs isolated through density gradient centrifugation. PBMCs intended for TCR sequencing were frozen in liquid nitrogen and were later thawed in a 37 degrees C water bath. The sorted or isolated CD4+, CD8+ and CD8+ TEMRA cells reached a purity of at least 90%. The sample holds a few counts of this clonotype. Its antigen is still unknown. Nothing much larger sits one base from this clone, and base qualities are not available.

RNA was extracted using the RNeasy kit, and roughly 0.45 to 1 microgram was reverse transcribed with random hexamers. The immunoSEQ multiplex PCR assay, which covers 54 Vbeta and 13 Jbeta segments, was used to amplify TCR beta CDR3 regions. Bias from PCR amplification was corrected by using a synthetic template baseline for primer optimization and for computational correction. As for the authors' bioinformatics: Reads were assigned to V, D and J genes according to IMGT and analyzed in immunoSEQ Analyzer, with only productive sequences retained. Clonality was calculated as one minus the Shannon entropy normalized by log2 of the number of productive unique sequences. Public and private clones were assessed among the 100 most prevalent clones of each patient and control. Clones were defined as Susac-specific if absent from the healthy and MS cohorts, from over a thousand published viral clones and from other ImmuneACCESS disease sequences. TCRdb cleaned the public reads at Q25 with fastp, built clones with MiXCR and kept in-frame beta chains. CDR3 protein sequences are deduplicated, and each keeps its most common genes and DNA. TCRdb, not the authors, supplied the V and J calls. A total of 65,000 to 90,000 distinct CDR3 sequences appear in this sample, about 95% of them only once. Under 0.5% of the sample comes from the top ten.

What was sequenced was CD8+ T cells from PBMCs. The clonotype originates from a human donor with multiple sclerosis. The chain is assembled from TRBV6-1 and TRBJ2-7; the D gene may be TRBD1 or TRBD2, since each aligns over 5 bases. The CDR3 sequence is CASSARGGAYEQYF. At the DNA level, the sequence is TGTGCCAGCAGTGCCCGGGGCGGTGCCTACGAGCAGTACTTC.